This T cell receptor (beta chain) was retrieved from a study of beta chain features in type 1 diabetes. Study findings and constraints: Insertion counts at VDJ junctions were lower in type 1 diabetes patients, who also showed more deletions there. All four CD4+ subsets of Type 1 diabetes patients contained TCRB CDR3s that were moderately but significantly shorter. The similarity of naive, central memory and Treg TCRB repertoires appeared greater among patients than among healthy donors.

The investigators reverse transcribed all of the isolated RNA, so they sequenced expressed TCRB transcripts. Assay: immunoSEQ multiplex PCR; the TCRdb copy retains only in-frame clones and omits some. Of under 200,000 clones listed, approximately 10% are singletons. CDR1 is LGHNA, CDR2 YSLEER, per germline. Trimming took 5 bases from V and 5 from J; bases not matched to a gene: 7. This CDR3 spans 14 amino acids. This clone was detected a few times. Its target is not known. The receptor was derived from a man younger than 45 with type 1 diabetes. Input material: central memory CD4+ T cells from blood. The V and J genes are TRBV4-3 and TRBJ1-1; 8 nucleotides agree with TRBD1. The CDR3 nucleotides read TGCGCCAGCAGCTTAGACAGGGGATTGACTGAAGCTTTCTTT. It codes for CASSLDRGLTEAFF.